The TCR beta chain under discussion was sequenced for a study of regulatory T cells in long-lasting Graves disease. Study information: Newly diagnosed Graves' patients took antithyroid drugs under 3 months. Findings and caveats of the study: There were preferences for TRBV28, TRBJ1-2 and TRBJ2-5 in persistent disease.

According to the study, TCR beta libraries were built with iRepertoire HTBI primers and CDR3-region Arm-PCR. Per the original methods: Gene usage covered some 60 TRBV and 14 TRBJ segments. TCRdb fed the multiplex PCR reads into MiXCR, producing one record per CDR3 protein. The authors' filters were not applied to this entry. This table holds approximately 480,000 distinct CDR3 sequences, around 15% found once. Time point given: newly diagnosed GD, antithyroid drugs for less than 3 months. The authors made the TCR library using RNA they extracted from PBMCs. CDR3 length equals 15 residues. Looked up from germline, CDR1 is SGHRS and CDR2 is YFSETQ. The junction had 6 bases not matched to a gene; V was cut back by 2 bases and J by 4 bases. On this clonotype itself: Its antigen is not known.

The data were also submitted as part of a second study, on T cells in Graves' hyperthyroidism and ophthalmopathy.

The input for sequencing was peripheral blood mononuclear cells (PBMCs), taken at new diagnosis, from a patient treated with antithyroid drugs. This receptor was identified in a man between 40 and 49 years old with Graves disease. The chain couples TRBV5-1 to TRBJ1-5, with TRBD1 matching over 7 bases. This CDR3 is CASSFDDRENQPQHF. DNA of the CDR3: TGCGCCAGCAGCTTCGATGACAGGGAGAATCAGCCCCAGCATTTT.